These 14 T cell receptor beta chains came from one sample sequenced in a study of blood T cells in healthy people across ages. Sample-barcoded 5' priming and a J-beta primer mix drove a second PCR of roughly 6 to 12 cycles. TCRdb reprocessed the 5' RACE reads with MiXCR, giving one entry per CDR3 protein. Of 600,000 to 800,000 distinct CDR3 sequences in the sample, 21% were seen once. The sequenced material came from blood. The receptor source for this set is a man between 65 and 80 years old in good health.

This clonotype appeared a few times. The rearrangement joins TRBV20-1 to TRBJ1-5; D might be TRBD1 (5 bases). CDR3 length: 13 residues. V lost 7 bases and J 5 bases, leaving 15 bases between the germline ends. CDR1 DFQATT and CDR2 SNEGSKA come from the germline V gene (reference sequence). The CDR3 spells CSVSKGPHQPQHF. The CDR3, as DNA: TGCAGTGTGTCAAAGGGGCCCCATCAGCCCCAGCATTTT.

This clonotype was detected many times. The chain has TRBV11-2 and TRBJ2-6; D call uncertain. Germline-derived CDR1 and CDR2 are SGHAT and FQNNGV. The CDR3 consists of 16 residues. Trimming took off 3 bases at V and 3 bases at J, with 12 bases between the two ends. CDR3 in DNA: TGTGCCAGCAGCTTGGCTCGCCGGAATGGGGCCAACGTCCTGACTTTC. It codes for CASSLARRNGANVLTF.

The rearrangement joins TRBV29-1 to TRBJ2-2; TRBD2 is a possible D gene (6 bases). CDR3 length equals 14 residues. The germline V gene encodes CDR1 SQVTM and CDR2 ANQGSEA. The germline V and J ends were trimmed by 5 bases and 7 bases, with 17 bases remaining between them. This CDR3 is CSVLGGGAGGELFF. The CDR3, as DNA: TGCAGCGTTCTTGGTGGAGGGGCGGGCGGGGAGCTGTTTTTT.

This clonotype occurred a few times. The chain employs TRBV6-2 or TRBV6-3 and TRBJ2-1; 10 bases line up with TRBD2. The germline gives CDR1 MNHEY, CDR2 SVGEGT. The CDR3 length is 17 residues. Trimming took 2 bases from V and 2 from J; bases not matched to a gene: 6. CDR3 sequence: CASSYSLAGDPYNEQFF. The CDR3 nucleotides are TGTGCCAGCAGTTACAGTCTAGCGGGGGACCCCTACAATGAGCAGTTCTTC.

The chain links TRBV7-9 to TRBJ2-1, with 8 bases that match TRBD1. The J call may not be correct, given that the DNA end is closer to TRBJ2-7. Germline assignment: CDR1 SEHNR and CDR2 FQNEAQ (reference sequence). The CDR3 extends over 16 amino acids. The CDR3 nucleotides are TGTGCCAGCAGCTTAAGTTGGACAGGGCTCCCCTACGAGCAGTACTTC. It encodes CASSLSWTGLPYEQYF.

This clonotype was counted at least ten times. The chain couples TRBV28 to TRBJ2-5; possible D gene TRBD2, 6 bases. Germline V gene lookup returns CDR1 MDHEN and CDR2 SYDVKM. Trimming removed 2 bases from V and 2 bases from J, with 12 bases in between. CDR3 size: 15 residues. CDR3 nucleotide sequence: TGTGCCAGCAGTTTAGCGGGACGTAGACAAGAGACCCAGTACTTC. It specifies CASSLAGRRQETQYF.

CDR3 loop: CASSDLERAAHEQYF. DNA of the CDR3: TGTGCCAGCAGTGACCTAGAGCGGGCCGCCCACGAGCAGTACTTC. The chain joins TRBV12-3 or TRBV12-4 to TRBJ2-5; the D gene is possibly TRBD2 (6 bases). The DNA end is more similar to TRBJ2-7, so the J call may be wrong. The CDR3 has 15 amino acids.

This clonotype was counted at least ten times. In DNA, the CDR3 is TGTGCCATCAGTAACCCGACAAGGCACTCCTACGAGCAGTACTTC. Residues: CAISNPTRHSYEQYF. The rearrangement joins TRBV10-3 to TRBJ2-7; D not resolved. Germline V gene sequence: CDR1 ENHRY, CDR2 SYGVKD. This CDR3 is built from 15 residues. Trimming pared 5 bases from V and 0 bases from J, leaving 14 bases between.

The V call is TRBV20-1, the J call TRBJ2-5, with 7 bases aligning to TRBD1. The CDR3 loop spans 14 amino acids. Losses at the gene ends were 5 bases for V and 3 bases for J; bases not matched to a gene: 9. CDR1 DFQATT and CDR2 SNEGSKA come from the germline V gene (reference sequence). The CDR3 DNA sequence: TGCAGTGCTCGCCTAGACAGGGCCGAAGAGACCCAGTACTTC. It yields the protein CSARLDRAEETQYF.

A note on this clonotype: At one end, the junction sequence differs from germline, possibly due to a read error. The chain couples TRBV20-1 to TRBJ2-3; 10 bases align to TRBD2. Germline-derived CDR1 and CDR2 are DFQATT and SNEGSKA (reference sequence). The CDR3 extends over 15 amino acids. The CDR3 DNA reads as TGCAGTGCTAGAGAGAGCGGGAGGGGGACAGATACGCGGTATTTT. Translated, it gives CSARESGRGTDTRYF.

This chain links TRBV2 with TRBJ2-3; 9 bases are a match to TRBD2. Germline assignment: CDR1 SNHLY and CDR2 FYNNEI. The CDR3 loop spans 16 amino acids. Germline trimming cut 6 bases from V and 1 base from J; bases unmatched to any gene: 8. The CDR3 is CASSARRTSGTDTQYF. The CDR3 region has the DNA TGTGCCAGCAGCGCGAGGAGGACTAGCGGCACAGATACGCAGTATTTT.

This clonotype appeared a few times. The rearrangement links TRBV4-3 to TRBJ1-2; D is undetermined. Deletions cut 0 bases from V and 8 bases from J, with 13 bases between. The CDR3 contains 14 residues. The germline V gene encodes CDR1 LGHNA and CDR2 YSLEER. Here the CDR3 DNA reads TGCGCCAGCAGCCAAGATGTCGGGGTTGGGGGCTACACCTTC. Translating gives CASSQDVGVGGYTF.

This clonotype has just a few counts. At one end the junction does not follow the germline gene, possibly because of a read error. The J gene is TRBJ1-1, the V gene TRBV18, with 9 bases aligning to TRBD1. The CDR3 has 12 residues. Germline CDR1 is KGHSH and CDR2 is LQKENI. The CDR3 loop reads CASSLDRGSLGF. Here the CDR3 DNA reads TGTGCCAGCTCACTGGACAGGGGAAGCTTGGGCTTT.

This clonotype has a handful of counts. The chain joins TRBV29-1 to TRBJ2-7, with D possibly being TRBD2 (6 bases). Germline V gene lookup returns CDR1 SQVTM and CDR2 ANQGSEA. The CDR3 sequence is 11 residues long. CDR3 loop: CGGGGSHEQYF. The CDR3, as DNA: TGCGGTGGTGGGGGGTCCCACGAGCAGTACTTC.